This record concerns one TCR beta chain sequence. Its antigen is not known. The source of the sample is a study of response to subunit inactivated influenza vaccine. CDR3 size: 15 residues. V lost 0 bases and J 2 bases, leaving 10 bases between the germline ends. Germline V gives CDR1 SGHVS, CDR2 FQNEAQ. Study-wide results and limits: Every seasonal influenza vaccination brings in few new T cells, the authors suggested.

TCRdb re-called the RT-PCR reads through MiXCR, storing one row per CDR3 protein. The data contain over 400,000 distinct CDR3 sequences, approximately 11% of them singletons. Sequenced here: PBMCs from blood, sampled 45 days after vaccination. The origin of this receptor is a man in his forties or fifties who received an inactivated influenza vaccine. The chain recombines TRBV7-8 with TRBJ2-5; maybe TRBD1 (5 bases). This CDR3 reads CASSLAPHRQETQYF. DNA of the CDR3: TGTGCCAGCAGCTTAGCCCCCCACAGGCAAGAGACCCAGTACTTC.